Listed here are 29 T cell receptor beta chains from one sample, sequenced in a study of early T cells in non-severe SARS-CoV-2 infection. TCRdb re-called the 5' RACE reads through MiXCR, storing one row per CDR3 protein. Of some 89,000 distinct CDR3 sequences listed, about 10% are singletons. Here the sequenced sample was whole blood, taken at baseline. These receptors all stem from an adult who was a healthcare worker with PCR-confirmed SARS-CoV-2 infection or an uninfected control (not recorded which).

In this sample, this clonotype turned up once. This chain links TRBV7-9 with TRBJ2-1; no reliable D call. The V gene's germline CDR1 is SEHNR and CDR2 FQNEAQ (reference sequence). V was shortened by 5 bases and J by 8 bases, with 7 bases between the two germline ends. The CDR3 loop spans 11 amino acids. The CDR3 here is CASSRNDEQFF. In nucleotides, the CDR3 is TGTGCCAGCAGCAGAAACGATGAGCAGTTCTTC. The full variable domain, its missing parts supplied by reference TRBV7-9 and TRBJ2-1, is DTGVSQNPRHKITKRGQNVTFRCDPISEHNRLYWYRQTLGQGPEFLTYFQNEAQLEKSRLLSDRFSAERPKGSFSTLEIQRTEQGDSAMYLCASSRNDEQFFGPGTRLTVL.

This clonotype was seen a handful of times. The CDR3 DNA reads as TGTGCCAGTAGTACCACAAGCGGGGAGCAGTACTTC. Protein product: CASSTTSGEQYF. The chain employs TRBV19 and TRBJ2-7, with a tentative D call TRBD2 (6 bases). Germline CDR1 and CDR2: LNHDA and SQIVND (reference sequence). CDR3 length: 12 residues. Trimming shortened V by 4 bases and J by 7 bases, and 11 bases separated the two germline ends.

DNA for the CDR3: TGTGCCTGGAGTCCAGCTAGCGGGAGGCTAAATGAGCAGTTCTTC. It encodes CAWSPASGRLNEQFF. This sequence joins TRBV30 and TRBJ2-1; 11 nucleotides line up with TRBD2. Germline-derived CDR1 and CDR2 are GTSNPN and SVGIG (reference sequence). J was trimmed by 7 bases and V by 2 bases; bases with no gene match: 7. CDR3 length: 15 amino acids.

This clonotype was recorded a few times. CDR3 loop: CAWTINPGISPLHF. CDR3 nucleotides: TGTGCCTGGACGATTAACCCCGGGATTTCACCCCTCCACTTT. The chain couples TRBV30 to TRBJ1-6; D is uncertain. V shed 4 bases and J shed 9 bases, with 16 bases lying between them. Germline V lookup: CDR1 GTSNPN, CDR2 SVGIG (reference sequence). This CDR3 has 14 residues. Supplemented by reference TRBV30 and TRBJ1-6, the full variable domain reads SQTIHQWPATLVQPVGSPLSLECTVEGTSNPNLYWYRQAAGRGLQLLFYSVGIGQISSEVPQNLSASRPQDRQFILSSKKLLLSDSGFYLCAWTINPGISPLHFGNGTRLTVT.

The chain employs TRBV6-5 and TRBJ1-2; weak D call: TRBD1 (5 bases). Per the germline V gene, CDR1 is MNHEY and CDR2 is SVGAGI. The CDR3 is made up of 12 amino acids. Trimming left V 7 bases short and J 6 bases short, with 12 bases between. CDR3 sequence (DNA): TGTGCCAGCACCCAGGGACGGAATGGCTACACCTTC. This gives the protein CASTQGRNGYTF.

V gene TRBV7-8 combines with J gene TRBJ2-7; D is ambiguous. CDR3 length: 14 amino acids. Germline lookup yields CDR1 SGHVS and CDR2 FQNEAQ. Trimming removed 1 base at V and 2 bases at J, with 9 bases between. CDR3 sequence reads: CASSLVLGTYEQYF. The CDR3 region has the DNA TGTGCCAGCAGCTTAGTTCTGGGAACCTACGAGCAGTACTTC.

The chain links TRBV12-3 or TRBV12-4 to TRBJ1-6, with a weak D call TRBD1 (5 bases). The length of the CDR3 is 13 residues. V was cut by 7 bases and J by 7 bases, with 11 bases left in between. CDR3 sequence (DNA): TGTGCCAGCACCCACTCAGGGAATTCACCCCTCCACTTT. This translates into CASTHSGNSPLHF.

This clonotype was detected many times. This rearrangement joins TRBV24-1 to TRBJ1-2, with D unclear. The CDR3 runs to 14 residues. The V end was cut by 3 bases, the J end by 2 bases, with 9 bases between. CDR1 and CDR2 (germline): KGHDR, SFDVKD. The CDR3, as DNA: TGTGCCACCAGTGATCGTGCAAGAAACTATGGCTACACCTTC. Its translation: CATSDRARNYGYTF.

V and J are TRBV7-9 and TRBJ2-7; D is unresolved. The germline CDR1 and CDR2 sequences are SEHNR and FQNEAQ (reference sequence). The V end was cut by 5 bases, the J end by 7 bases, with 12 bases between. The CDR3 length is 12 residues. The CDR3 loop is CASSRLEEEQYF. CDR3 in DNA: TGTGCCAGCAGCCGACTGGAAGAAGAGCAGTACTTC.

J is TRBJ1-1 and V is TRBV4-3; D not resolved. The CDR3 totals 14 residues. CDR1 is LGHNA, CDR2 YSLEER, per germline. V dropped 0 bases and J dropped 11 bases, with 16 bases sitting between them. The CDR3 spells CASSQDTAGIRAFF. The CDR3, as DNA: TGCGCCAGCAGCCAAGATACGGCCGGCATTCGCGCTTTCTTT.

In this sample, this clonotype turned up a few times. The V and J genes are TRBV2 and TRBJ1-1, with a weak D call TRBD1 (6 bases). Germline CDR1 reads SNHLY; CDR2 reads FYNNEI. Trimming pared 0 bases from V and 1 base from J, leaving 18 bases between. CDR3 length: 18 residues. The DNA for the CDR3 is TGTGCCAGCAGTGAAGCGCTTCGGGACACAATAACGAACACTGAAGCTTTCTTT. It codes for CASSEALRDTITNTEAFF.

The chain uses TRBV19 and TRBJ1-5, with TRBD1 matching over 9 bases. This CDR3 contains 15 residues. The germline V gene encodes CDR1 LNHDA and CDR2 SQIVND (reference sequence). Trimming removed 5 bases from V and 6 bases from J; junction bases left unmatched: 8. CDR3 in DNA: TGTGCCAGTAGTGCCGGGACAGGGCAGGGTCAGCCCCAGCATTTT. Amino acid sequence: CASSAGTGQGQPQHF.

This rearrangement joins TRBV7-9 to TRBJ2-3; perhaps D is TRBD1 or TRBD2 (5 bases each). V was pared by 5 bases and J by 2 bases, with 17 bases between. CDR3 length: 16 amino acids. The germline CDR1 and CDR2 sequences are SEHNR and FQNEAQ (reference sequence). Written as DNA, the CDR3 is TGTGCCAGCAGCCCGGCCGGGGCCCGGTTCACAGATACGCAGTATTTT. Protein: CASSPAGARFTDTQYF.

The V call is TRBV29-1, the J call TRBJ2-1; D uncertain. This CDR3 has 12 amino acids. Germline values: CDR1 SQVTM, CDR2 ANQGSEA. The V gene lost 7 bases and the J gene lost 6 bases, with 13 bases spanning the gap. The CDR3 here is CSAYWRGNEQFF. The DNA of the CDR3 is TGCAGCGCCTACTGGCGAGGCAATGAGCAGTTCTTC.

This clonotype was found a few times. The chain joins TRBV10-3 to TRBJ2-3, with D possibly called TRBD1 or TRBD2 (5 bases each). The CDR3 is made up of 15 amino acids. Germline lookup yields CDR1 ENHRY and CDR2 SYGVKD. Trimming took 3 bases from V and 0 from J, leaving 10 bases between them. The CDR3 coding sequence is TGTGCCATCAGTGAAAAAAGGGACAGCACAGATACGCAGTATTTT. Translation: CAISEKRDSTDTQYF.

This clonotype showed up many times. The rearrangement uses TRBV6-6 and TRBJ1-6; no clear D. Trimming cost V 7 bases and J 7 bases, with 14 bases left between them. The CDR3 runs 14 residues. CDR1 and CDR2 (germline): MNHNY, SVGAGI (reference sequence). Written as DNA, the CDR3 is TGTGCCAGCACCCTCCTGGAGCAGAATTCACCCCTCCACTTT. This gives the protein CASTLLEQNSPLHF.

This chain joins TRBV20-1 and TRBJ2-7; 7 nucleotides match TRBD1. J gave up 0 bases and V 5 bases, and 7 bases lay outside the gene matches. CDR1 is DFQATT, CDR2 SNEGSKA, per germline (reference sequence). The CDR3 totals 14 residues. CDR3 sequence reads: CSASDRSNSYEQYF. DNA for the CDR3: TGCAGTGCTTCGGACAGGAGTAACTCCTACGAGCAGTACTTC.

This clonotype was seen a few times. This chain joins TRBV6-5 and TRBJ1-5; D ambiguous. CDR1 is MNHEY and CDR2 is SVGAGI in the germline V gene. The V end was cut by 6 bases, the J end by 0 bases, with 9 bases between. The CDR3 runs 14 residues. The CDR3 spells CASSTQRSNQPQHF. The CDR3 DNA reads TGTGCCAGCAGCACCCAGCGTAGCAATCAGCCCCAGCATTTT.

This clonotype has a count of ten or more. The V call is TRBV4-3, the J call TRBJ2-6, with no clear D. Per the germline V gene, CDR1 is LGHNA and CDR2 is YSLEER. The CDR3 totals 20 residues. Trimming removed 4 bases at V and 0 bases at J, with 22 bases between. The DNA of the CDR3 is TGCGCCAGCAGCCTAGGCCGAAACAGCCGTCGCGCCTCTGGGGCCAACGTCCTGACTTTC. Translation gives CASSLGRNSRRASGANVLTF.

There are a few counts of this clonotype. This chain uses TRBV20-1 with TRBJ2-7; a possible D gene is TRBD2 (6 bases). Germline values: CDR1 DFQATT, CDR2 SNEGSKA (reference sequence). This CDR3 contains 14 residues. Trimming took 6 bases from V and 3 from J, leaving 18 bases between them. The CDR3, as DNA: TGCAGTGCCCTAACCAATCGGGGGTACTACGAGCAGTACTTC. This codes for CSALTNRGYYEQYF.

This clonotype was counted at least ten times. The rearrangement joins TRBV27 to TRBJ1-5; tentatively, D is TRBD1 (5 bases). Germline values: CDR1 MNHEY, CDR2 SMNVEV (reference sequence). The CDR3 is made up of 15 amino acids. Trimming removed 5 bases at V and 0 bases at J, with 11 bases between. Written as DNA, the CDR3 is TGTGCCAGCAGTCCCTGGGGGGATAGCAATCAGCCCCAGCATTTT. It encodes CASSPWGDSNQPQHF.

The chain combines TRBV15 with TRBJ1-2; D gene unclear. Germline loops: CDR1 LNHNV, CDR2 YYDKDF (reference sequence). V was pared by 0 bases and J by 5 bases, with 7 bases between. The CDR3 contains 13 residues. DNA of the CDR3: TGTGCCACCAGCAGAGATGGGAATTATGGCTACACCTTC. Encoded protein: CATSRDGNYGYTF.

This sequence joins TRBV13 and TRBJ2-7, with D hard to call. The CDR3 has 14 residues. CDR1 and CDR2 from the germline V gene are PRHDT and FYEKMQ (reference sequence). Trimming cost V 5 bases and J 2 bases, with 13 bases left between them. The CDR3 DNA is TGTGCCAGCAGCCAACGGACGGTAACCTACGAGCAGTACTTC. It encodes CASSQRTVTYEQYF.

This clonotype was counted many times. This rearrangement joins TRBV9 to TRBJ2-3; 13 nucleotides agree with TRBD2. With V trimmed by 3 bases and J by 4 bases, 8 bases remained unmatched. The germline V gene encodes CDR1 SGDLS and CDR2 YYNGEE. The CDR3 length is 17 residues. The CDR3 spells CASSARTSGSQADTQYF. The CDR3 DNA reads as TGTGCCAGCAGCGCCCGGACTAGCGGGAGTCAGGCAGATACGCAGTATTTT.

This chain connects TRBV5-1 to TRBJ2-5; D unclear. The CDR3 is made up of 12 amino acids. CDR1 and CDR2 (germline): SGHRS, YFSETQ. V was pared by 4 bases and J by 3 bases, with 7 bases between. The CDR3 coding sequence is TGCGCCAGCAGCGTGGCCGAAGAGACCCAGTACTTC. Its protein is CASSVAEETQYF.

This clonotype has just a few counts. The CDR3 region has the DNA TGTGCCAGCAGCTCGACGACAGGGAGCTCCTACGAGCAGTACTTC. Translating it yields CASSSTTGSSYEQYF. The rearrangement joins TRBV7-2 to TRBJ2-7; 7 bases are shared with TRBD1. The CDR3 sequence is 15 residues long. The germline V gene has CDR1 SGHTA and CDR2 FQGNSA. Germline trimming cut 4 bases from V and 0 bases from J; bases unmatched to any gene: 6.

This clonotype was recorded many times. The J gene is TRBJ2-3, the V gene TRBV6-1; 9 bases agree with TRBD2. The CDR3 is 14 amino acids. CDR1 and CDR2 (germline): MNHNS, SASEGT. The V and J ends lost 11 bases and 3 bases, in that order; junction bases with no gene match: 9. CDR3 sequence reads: CASTRTSETDTQYF. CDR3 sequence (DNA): TGTGCCTCAACCCGGACTAGCGAAACAGATACGCAGTATTTT.

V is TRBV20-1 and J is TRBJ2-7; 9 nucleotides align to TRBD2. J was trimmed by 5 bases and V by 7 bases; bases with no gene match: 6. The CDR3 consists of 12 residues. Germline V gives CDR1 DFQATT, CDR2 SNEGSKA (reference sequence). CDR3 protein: CSVILAGDEQYF. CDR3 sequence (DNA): TGCAGTGTAATACTAGCGGGCGACGAGCAGTACTTC.

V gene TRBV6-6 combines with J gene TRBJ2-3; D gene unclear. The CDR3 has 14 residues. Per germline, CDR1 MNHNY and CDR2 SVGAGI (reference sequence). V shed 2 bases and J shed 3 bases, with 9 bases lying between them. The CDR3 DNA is TGTGCCAGCAGTTACGCCGGTACTACAGATACGCAGTATTTT. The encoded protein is CASSYAGTTDTQYF.